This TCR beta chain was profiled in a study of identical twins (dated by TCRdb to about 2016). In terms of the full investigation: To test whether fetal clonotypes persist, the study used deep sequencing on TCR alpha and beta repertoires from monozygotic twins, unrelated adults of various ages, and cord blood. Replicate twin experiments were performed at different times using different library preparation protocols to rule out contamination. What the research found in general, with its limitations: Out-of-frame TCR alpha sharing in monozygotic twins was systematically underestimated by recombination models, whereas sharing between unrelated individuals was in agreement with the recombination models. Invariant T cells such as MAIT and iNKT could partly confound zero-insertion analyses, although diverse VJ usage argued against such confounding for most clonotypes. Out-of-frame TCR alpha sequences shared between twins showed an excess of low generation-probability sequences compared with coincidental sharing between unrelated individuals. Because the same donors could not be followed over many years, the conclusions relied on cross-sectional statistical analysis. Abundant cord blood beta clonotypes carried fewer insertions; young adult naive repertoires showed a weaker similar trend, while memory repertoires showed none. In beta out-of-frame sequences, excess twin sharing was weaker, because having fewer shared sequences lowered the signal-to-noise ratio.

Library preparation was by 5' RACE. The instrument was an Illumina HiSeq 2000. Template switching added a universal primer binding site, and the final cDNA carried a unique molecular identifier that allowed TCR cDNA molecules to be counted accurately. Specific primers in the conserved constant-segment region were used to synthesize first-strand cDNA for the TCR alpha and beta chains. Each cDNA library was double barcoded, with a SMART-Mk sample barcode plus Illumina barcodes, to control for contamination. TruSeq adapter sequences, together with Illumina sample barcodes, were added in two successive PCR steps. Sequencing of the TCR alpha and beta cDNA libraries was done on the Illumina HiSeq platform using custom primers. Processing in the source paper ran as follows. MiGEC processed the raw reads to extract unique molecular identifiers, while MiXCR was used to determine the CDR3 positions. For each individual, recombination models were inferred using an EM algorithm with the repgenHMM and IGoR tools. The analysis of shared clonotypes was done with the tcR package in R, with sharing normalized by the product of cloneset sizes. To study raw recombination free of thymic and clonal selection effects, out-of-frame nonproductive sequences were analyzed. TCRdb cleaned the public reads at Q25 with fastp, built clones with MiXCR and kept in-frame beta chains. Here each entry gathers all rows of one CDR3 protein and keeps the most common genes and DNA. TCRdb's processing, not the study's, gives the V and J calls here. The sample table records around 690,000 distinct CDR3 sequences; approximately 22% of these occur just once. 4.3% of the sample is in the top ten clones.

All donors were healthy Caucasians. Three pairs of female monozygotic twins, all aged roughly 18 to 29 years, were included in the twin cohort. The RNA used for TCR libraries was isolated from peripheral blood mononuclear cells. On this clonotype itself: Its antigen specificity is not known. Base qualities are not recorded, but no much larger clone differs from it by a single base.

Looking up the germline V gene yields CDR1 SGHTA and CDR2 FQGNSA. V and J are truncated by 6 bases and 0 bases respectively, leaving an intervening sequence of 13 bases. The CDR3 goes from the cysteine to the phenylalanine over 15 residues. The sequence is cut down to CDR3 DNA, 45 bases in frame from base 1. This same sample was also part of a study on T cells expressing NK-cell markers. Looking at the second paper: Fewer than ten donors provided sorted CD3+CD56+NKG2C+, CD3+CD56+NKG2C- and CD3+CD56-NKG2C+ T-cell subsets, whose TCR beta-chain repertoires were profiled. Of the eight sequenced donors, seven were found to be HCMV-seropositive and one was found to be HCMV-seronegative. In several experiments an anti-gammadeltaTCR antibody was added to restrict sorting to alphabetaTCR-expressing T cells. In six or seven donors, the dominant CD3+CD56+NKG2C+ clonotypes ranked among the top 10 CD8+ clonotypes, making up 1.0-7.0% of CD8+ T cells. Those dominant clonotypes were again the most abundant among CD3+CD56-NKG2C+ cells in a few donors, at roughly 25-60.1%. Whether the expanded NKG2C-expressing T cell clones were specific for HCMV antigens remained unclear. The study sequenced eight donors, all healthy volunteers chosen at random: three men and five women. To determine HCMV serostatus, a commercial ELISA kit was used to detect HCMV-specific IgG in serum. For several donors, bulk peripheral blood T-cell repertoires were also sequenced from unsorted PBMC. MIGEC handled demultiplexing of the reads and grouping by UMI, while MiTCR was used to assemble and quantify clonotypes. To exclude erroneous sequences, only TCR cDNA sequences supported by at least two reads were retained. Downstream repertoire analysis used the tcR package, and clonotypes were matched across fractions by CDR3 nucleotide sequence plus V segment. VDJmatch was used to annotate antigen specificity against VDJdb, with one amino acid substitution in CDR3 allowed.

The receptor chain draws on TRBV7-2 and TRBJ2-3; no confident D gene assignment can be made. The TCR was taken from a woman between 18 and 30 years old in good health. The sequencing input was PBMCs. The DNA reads TGTGCCAGCAGTCGAGACATGCTTAGCACAGATACGCAGTATTTT. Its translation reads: CASSRDMLSTDTQYF.